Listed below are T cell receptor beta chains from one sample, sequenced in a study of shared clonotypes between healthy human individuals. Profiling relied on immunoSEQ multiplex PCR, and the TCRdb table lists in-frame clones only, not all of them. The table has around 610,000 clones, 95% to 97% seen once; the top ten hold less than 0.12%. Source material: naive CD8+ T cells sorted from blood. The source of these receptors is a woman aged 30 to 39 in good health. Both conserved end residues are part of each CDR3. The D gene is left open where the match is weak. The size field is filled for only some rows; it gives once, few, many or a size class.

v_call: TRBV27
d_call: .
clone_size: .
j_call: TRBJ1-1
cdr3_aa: CASSLQGAEAFF
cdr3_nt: TGTGCCAGCAGTTTACAGGGTGCTGAAGCTTTCTTT

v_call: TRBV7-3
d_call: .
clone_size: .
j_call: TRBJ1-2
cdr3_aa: CASSLTGRTATIMDGYTF
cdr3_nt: TGTGCCAGCAGCTTAACCGGGAGGACAGCAACGATTATGGACGGCTACACCTTC

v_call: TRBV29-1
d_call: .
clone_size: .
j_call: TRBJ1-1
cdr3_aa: CSAFSGLNTEAFF
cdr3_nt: TGCAGCGCCTTTTCCGGGCTGAACACTGAAGCTTTCTTT

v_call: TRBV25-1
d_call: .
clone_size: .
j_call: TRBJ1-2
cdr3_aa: CASSESGLGGYTF
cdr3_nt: TGTGCCAGCAGTGAATCAGGGCTTGGCGGCTACACCTTC

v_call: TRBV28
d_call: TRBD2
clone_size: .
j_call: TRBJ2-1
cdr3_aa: CASSLIFGLAGDLSANEQFF
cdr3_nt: TGTGCCAGCAGTTTAATTTTCGGACTAGCGGGAGATCTGTCGGCCAATGAGCAGTTCTTC

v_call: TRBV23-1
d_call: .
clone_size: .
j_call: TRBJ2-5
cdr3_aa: CASIQRETQYF
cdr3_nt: TGCGCCAGCATCCAAAGGGAGACCCAGTACTTC

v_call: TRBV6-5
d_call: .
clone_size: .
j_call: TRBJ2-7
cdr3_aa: CASSVTGPYEQYF
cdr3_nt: TGTGCCAGCAGTGTCACAGGGCCCTACGAGCAGTACTTC

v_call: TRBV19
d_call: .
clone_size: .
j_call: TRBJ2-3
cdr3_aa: CASTLGGAAATDTQYF
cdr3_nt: TGTGCCAGTACCCTAGGCGGTGCGGCAGCCACAGATACGCAGTATTTT

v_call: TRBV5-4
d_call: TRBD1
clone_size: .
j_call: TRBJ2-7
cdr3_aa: CASSSGQGVSYEQYF
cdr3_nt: TGTGCCAGCAGCTCCGGACAGGGTGTCTCCTACGAGCAGTACTTC

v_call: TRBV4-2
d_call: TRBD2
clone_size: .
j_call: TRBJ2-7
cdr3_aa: CASSQVGSGSEQYF
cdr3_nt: TGTGCCAGCAGCCAAGTGGGTAGCGGGAGCGAGCAGTACTTC

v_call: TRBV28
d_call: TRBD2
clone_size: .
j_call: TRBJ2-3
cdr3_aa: CASSSRDGRLAGAGTDTQYF
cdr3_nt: TGTGCCAGCAGTTCTCGGGACGGGCGACTAGCGGGAGCGGGCACAGATACGCAGTATTTT

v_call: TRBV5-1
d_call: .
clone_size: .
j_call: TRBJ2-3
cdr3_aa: CASSWQRGVTTRDTQYF
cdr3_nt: TGCGCCAGCAGCTGGCAGAGAGGGGTAACAACAAGGGATACGCAGTATTTT

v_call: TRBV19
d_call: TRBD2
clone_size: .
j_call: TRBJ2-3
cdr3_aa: CASSLIAGVGADTQYF
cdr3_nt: TGTGCCAGTAGTCTGATAGCGGGAGTAGGAGCAGATACGCAGTATTTT

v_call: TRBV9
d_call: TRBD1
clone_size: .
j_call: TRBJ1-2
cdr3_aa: CASSAQGAGYTF
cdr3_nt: TGTGCCAGCAGCGCACAGGGGGCTGGCTACACCTTC

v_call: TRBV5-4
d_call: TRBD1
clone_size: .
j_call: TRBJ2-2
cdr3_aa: CASRQTGTGGGTGELFF
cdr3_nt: TGTGCCAGCAGACAAACCGGGACAGGGGGTGGCACCGGGGAGCTGTTTTTT

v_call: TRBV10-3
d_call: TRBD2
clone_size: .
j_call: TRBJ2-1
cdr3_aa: CAIRPQTSGAPGGEQFF
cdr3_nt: TGTGCCATCAGACCCCAGACTAGCGGAGCACCGGGGGGTGAGCAGTTCTTC

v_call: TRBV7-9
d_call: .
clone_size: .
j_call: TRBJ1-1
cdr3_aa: CASSFDIIGNTEAFF
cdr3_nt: TGTGCCAGCAGCTTTGACATTATCGGGAACACTGAAGCTTTCTTT

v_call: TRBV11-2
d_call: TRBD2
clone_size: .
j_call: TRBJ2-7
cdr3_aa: CASSRETGLAHSYEQYF
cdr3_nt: TGTGCCAGCAGCAGAGAGACGGGACTAGCGCACTCCTACGAGCAGTACTTC

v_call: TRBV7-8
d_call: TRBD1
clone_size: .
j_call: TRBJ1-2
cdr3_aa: CASSLAGQDGYTF
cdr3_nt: TGTGCCAGCAGCTTAGCGGGACAGGACGGCTACACCTTC

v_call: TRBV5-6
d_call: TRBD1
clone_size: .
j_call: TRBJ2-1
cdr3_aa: CASSPQGRGYNEQFF
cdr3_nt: TGTGCCAGCAGCCCACAGGGGCGCGGGTACAATGAGCAGTTCTTC

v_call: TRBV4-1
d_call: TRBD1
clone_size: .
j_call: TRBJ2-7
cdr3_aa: CASSPRQGATLSEQYF
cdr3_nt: TGCGCCAGCAGCCCCAGACAGGGGGCCACCCTGTCCGAGCAGTACTTC

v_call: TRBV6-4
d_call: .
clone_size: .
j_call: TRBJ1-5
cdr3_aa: CATPRDDSNQPQHF
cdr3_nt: TGTGCCACCCCGAGGGACGATAGCAATCAGCCCCAGCATTTT

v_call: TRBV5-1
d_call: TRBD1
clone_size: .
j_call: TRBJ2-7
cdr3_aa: CASSPGQGANEQYF
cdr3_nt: TGCGCCAGCAGCCCGGGACAGGGGGCGAACGAGCAGTACTTC

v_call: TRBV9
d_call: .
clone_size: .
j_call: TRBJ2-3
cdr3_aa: CASSQIRADTQYF
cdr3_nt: TGTGCCAGCAGCCAAATAAGGGCAGATACGCAGTATTTT

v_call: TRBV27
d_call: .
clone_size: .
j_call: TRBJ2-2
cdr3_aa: CASSPLSGGELFF
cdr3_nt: TGTGCCAGCAGCCCCTTGTCCGGCGGGGAGCTGTTTTTT

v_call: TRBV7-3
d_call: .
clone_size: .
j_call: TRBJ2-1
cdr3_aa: CASSSGDLPEFF
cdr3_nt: TGTGCCAGCAGCTCCGGGGACTTACCCGAGTTCTTC

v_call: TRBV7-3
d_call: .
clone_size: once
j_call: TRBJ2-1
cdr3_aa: CASSLLAGGLAEQFF
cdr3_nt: TGTGCCAGCAGCTTGTTAGCTGGAGGGCTCGCTGAGCAGTTCTTC

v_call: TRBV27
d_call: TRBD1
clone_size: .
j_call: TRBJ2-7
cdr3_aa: CASSTTGGKTHEQYF
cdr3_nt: TGTGCCAGCAGTACGACAGGGGGCAAAACCCACGAGCAGTACTTC

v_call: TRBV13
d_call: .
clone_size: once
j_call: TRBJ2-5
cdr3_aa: CASSLRRNQETQYF
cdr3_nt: TGTGCCAGCAGCTTACGCAGGAACCAAGAGACCCAGTACTTC

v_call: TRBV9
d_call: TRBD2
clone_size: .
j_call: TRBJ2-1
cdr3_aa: CASSVDSGKAYNEQFF
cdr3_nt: TGTGCCAGCAGCGTAGACAGCGGGAAGGCCTACAATGAGCAGTTCTTC

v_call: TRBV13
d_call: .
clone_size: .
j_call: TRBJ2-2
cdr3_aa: CASSLGRMVGELFF
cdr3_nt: TGTGCCAGCAGCTTAGGCAGGATGGTCGGGGAGCTGTTTTTT

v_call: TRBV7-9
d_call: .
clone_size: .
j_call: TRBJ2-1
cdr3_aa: CASSFNQINEQFF
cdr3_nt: TGTGCCAGCAGCTTTAATCAGATTAATGAGCAGTTCTTC

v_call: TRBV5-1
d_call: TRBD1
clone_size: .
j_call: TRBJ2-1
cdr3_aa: CASSLRQGAGNEQFF
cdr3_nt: TGCGCCAGCAGCCTAAGACAGGGGGCAGGGAATGAGCAGTTCTTC

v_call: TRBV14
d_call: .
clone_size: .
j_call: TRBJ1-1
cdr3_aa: CASSQASGRGTEAFF
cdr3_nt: TGTGCCAGCAGCCAAGCTTCGGGAAGGGGTACTGAAGCTTTCTTT

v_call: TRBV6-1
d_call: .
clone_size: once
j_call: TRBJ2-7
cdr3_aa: CASSEAAYSSYEQYF
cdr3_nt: TGTGCCAGCAGTGAAGCAGCATACAGCTCCTACGAGCAGTACTTC

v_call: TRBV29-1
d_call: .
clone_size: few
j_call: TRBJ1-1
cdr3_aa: CSAEGGWNTEAFF
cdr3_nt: TGCAGCGCAGAAGGAGGGTGGAACACTGAAGCTTTCTTT

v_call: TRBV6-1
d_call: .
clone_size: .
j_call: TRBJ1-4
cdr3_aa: CASSEPGISATNEKLFF
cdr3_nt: TGTGCCAGCAGTGAACCCGGGATTTCGGCAACTAATGAAAAACTGTTTTTT

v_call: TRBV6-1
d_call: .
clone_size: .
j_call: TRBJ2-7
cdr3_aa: CASSEVAGFVHEQYF
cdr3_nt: TGTGCCAGCAGTGAAGTTGCGGGGTTCGTCCACGAGCAGTACTTC

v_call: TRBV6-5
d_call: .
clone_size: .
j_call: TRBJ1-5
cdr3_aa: CASSYLEGSQPQHF
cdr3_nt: TGTGCCAGCAGTTATCTTGAGGGCAGTCAGCCCCAGCATTTT

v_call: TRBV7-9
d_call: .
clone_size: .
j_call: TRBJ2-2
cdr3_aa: CASIARETYTGELFF
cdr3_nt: TGTGCCAGCATCGCAAGGGAGACTTACACCGGGGAGCTGTTTTTT

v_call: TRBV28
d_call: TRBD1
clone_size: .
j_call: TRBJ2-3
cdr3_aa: CASSLIDRGLNTQYF
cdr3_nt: TGTGCCAGCAGTTTAATCGACAGGGGGCTGAATACGCAGTATTTT

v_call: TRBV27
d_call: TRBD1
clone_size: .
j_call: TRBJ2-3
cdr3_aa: CASSLVRQGDHTDTQYF
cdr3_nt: TGTGCCAGCAGTTTGGTCCGACAGGGAGATCACACAGATACGCAGTATTTT